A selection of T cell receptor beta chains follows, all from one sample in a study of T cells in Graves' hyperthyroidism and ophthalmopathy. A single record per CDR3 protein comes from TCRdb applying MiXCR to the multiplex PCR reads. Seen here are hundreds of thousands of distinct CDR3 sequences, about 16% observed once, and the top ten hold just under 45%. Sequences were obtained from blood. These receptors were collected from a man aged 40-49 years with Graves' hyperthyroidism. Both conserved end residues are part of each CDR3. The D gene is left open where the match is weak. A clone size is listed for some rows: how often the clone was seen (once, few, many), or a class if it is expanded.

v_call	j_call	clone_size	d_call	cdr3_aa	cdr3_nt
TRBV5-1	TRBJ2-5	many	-	CASSLSSGQETQYF	TGCGCCAGCAGCTTGAGTAGCGGACAAGAGACCCAGTACTTC
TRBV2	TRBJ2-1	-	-	CASSEVEQGEQFF	TGTGCCAGCAGTGAAGTGGAGCAGGGTGAGCAGTTCTTC
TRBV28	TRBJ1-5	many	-	CASSSRLRGNQPQHF	TGTGCCAGCAGTTCTCGCCTGAGGGGCAATCAGCCCCAGCATTTT
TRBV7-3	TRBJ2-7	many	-	CASSLQGGSYEQYF	TGTGCCAGCAGCTTACAGGGCGGGTCCTACGAGCAGTACTTC
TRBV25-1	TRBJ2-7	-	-	CASSGQVGRSYEQYF	TGTGCCAGCAGTGGTCAGGTCGGACGATCGTACGAGCAGTACTTC
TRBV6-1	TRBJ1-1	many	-	CASSRTGNEAFF	TGTGCCAGCAGTCGAACAGGGAATGAAGCTTTCTTT
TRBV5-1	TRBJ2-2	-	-	CASSLRQDNTGELFF	TGCGCCAGCAGCTTGAGGCAGGATAACACCGGGGAGCTGTTTTTT
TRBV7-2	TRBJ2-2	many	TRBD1	CASSSGQGASTGELFF	TGTGCCAGCAGCTCGGGACAGGGGGCGTCTACCGGGGAGCTGTTTTTT
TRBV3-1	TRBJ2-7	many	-	CASSLGTVNREQYF	TGTGCCAGCAGCCTAGGGACGGTTAATCGCGAGCAGTACTTC
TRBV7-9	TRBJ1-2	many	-	CASSLPGQHDGYTF	TGTGCCAGCAGCTTACCAGGACAACATGATGGCTACACCTTC
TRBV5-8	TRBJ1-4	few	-	CASSTRAANEKLFF	TGTGCCAGCAGCACCCGGGCGGCTAATGAAAAACTGTTTTTT
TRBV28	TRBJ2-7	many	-	CASRVPGTVDEQYF	TGTGCCAGCAGAGTCCCAGGGACTGTCGACGAGCAGTACTTC
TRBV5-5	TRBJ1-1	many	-	CASSLLLGAGTEAFF	TGTGCCAGCAGCTTGCTGCTGGGGGCCGGTACTGAAGCTTTCTTT
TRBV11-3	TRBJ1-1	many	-	CASSLERNTEAFF	TGTGCCAGCAGCTTAGAGAGGAACACTGAAGCTTTCTTT
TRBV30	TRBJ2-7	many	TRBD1	CAWSRGQGLYEQYF	TGTGCCTGGAGTCGTGGACAGGGCCTCTACGAGCAGTACTTC
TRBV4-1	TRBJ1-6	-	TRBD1	CASSQVPRGQGRVGNSPLHF	TGCGCCAGCAGCCAAGTACCCCGGGGACAGGGACGTGTCGGAAATTCACCCCTCCACTTT
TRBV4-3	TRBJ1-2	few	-	CASSPRNGLPYYGYTF	TGCGCCAGCAGCCCCAGGAACGGACTCCCCTACTATGGCTACACCTTC
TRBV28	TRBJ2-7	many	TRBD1	CASSRSTGGRYEQYF	TGTGCCAGCAGTCGTTCCACAGGGGGCAGGTACGAGCAGTACTTC
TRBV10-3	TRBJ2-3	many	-	CATRNSDTDTQYF	TGTGCCACCAGGAATAGCGACACAGATACGCAGTATTTT
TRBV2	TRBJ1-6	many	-	CASSEMGNSPLHF	TGTGCCAGCAGTGAAATGGGTAATTCACCCCTCCACTTT
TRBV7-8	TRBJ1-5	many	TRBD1	CASSAYRGSNQPQHF	TGTGCCAGCAGCGCCTACAGGGGGAGCAATCAGCCCCAGCATTTT
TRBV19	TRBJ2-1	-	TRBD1	CASSGRDRGLGNEQFF	TGTGCCAGTAGTGGAAGGGACAGGGGGCTGGGCAATGAGCAGTTCTTC
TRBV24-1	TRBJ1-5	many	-	CATSDSYAEQPQHF	TGTGCCACCTCGGACAGTTATGCGGAACAGCCCCAGCATTTT
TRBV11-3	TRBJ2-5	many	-	CASSPGTGKGETQYF	TGTGCCAGCAGCCCGGGGACGGGGAAGGGCGAGACCCAGTACTTC
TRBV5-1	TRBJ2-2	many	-	CASSPDHANTGELFF	TGCGCCAGCAGCCCAGATCACGCGAACACCGGGGAGCTGTTTTTT